A selection of T cell receptor beta chains follows, all from one sample in a study of beta chain features in type 1 diabetes. Sequencing was performed with immunoSEQ multiplex PCR; in TCRdb, only in-frame clones are kept and a portion is missing. Found here are about 320,000 clones, about 14% of them singletons; the top ten hold 5.5% to 7.5%. Specimen: central memory CD4+ T cells from blood. The origin of the receptors is a man under 40 in good health. Each CDR3 is given with its conserved first and last residue. The D gene is left open where the match is weak. Size tells how often a clone was seen (once, few, many) or the class of an expanded clone, and some rows leave it out.

D gene: .; V gene: TRBV7-7; clone size: few; J gene: TRBJ2-1; CDR3 DNA: TGTGCTAGCAGCTCTCTTCATAGCAATGAGCAGTTCTTC; CDR3 protein: CASSSLHSNEQFF
D gene: .; V gene: TRBV7-9; clone size: few; J gene: TRBJ2-5; CDR3 DNA: TGTGCCAGCAGCTTCGTCGGGAGTGGAGAGACCCAGTACTTC; CDR3 protein: CASSFVGSGETQYF
D gene: TRBD2; V gene: TRBV10-3; clone size: few; J gene: TRBJ2-1; CDR3 DNA: TGTGCCAGCAGTTACATAGCGGGAATAGCTGAGCAGTTCTTC; CDR3 protein: CASSYIAGIAEQFF
D gene: .; V gene: TRBV7-6; clone size: .; J gene: TRBJ2-5; CDR3 DNA: TGTGCCAGCAGCTTAAGAGGGACCCAGTACCAAGAGACCCAGTACTTC; CDR3 protein: CASSLRGTQYQETQYF
D gene: TRBD1; V gene: TRBV4-3; clone size: .; J gene: TRBJ1-1; CDR3 DNA: TGCGCCAGCAGCCAAGTTATACGACAGGGGGCTTTCTTT; CDR3 protein: CASSQVIRQGAFF
D gene: TRBD2; V gene: TRBV29-1; clone size: .; J gene: TRBJ2-5; CDR3 DNA: TGCAGCGTTGATTCGCAGCGGGGCGCACAAGAGACCCAGTACTTC; CDR3 protein: CSVDSQRGAQETQYF
D gene: .; V gene: TRBV1; clone size: few; J gene: TRBJ2-7; CDR3 DNA: TGCACCAGCAGCCGACTAGCGGGGGGCTCCTACGAGCAGTACTTC; CDR3 protein: CTSSRLAGGSYEQYF
D gene: .; V gene: TRBV19; clone size: .; J gene: TRBJ1-5; CDR3 DNA: TGTGCCAGTAGTACAAAAGCCCGGAGTACTAGCAATCAGCCCCAGCATTTT; CDR3 protein: CASSTKARSTSNQPQHF
D gene: .; V gene: TRBV2; clone size: few; J gene: TRBJ2-5; CDR3 DNA: TGTGCCAGCAGGCTGACAGCGGGGACCCAGTACTTC; CDR3 protein: CASRLTAGTQYF
D gene: TRBD1; V gene: TRBV13; clone size: few; J gene: TRBJ2-1; CDR3 DNA: TGTGCCAGCAGTTCCCGGGACAGGGGGGAATACAATGAGCAGTTCTTC; CDR3 protein: CASSSRDRGEYNEQFF
D gene: TRBD2; V gene: TRBV5-4; clone size: few; J gene: TRBJ2-1; CDR3 DNA: TGTGCCAGCAGCTTGGCCCCGGGACTAGCGGGGAACAATGAGCAGTTCTTC; CDR3 protein: CASSLAPGLAGNNEQFF
D gene: .; V gene: TRBV7-9; clone size: .; J gene: TRBJ1-2; CDR3 DNA: TGTGCCAGCAGCTCCTTCCGGGGTACAGGGTTACCCTATGGCTACACCTTC; CDR3 protein: CASSSFRGTGLPYGYTF
D gene: .; V gene: TRBV4-3; clone size: few; J gene: TRBJ1-2; CDR3 DNA: TGCGCCAGCAGCCAAGATCAGGGCGGCGGGGGCTATGGCTACACCTTC; CDR3 protein: CASSQDQGGGGYGYTF
D gene: .; V gene: TRBV12-5; clone size: few; J gene: TRBJ2-5; CDR3 DNA: TGTGCTAGTGGTTTGGGAACGGAGACCCAGTACTTC; CDR3 protein: CASGLGTETQYF
D gene: .; V gene: TRBV9; clone size: .; J gene: TRBJ1-1; CDR3 DNA: TGTGCCAGCAGCGACTCCGACAGGAACACTGAAGCTTTCTTT; CDR3 protein: CASSDSDRNTEAFF
D gene: .; V gene: TRBV5-1; clone size: .; J gene: TRBJ2-3; CDR3 DNA: TGCGCCAGCAGCTTGCTCCGGGGGCAAGATACGCAGTATTTT; CDR3 protein: CASSLLRGQDTQYF
D gene: TRBD2; V gene: TRBV7-9; clone size: many; J gene: TRBJ2-3; CDR3 DNA: TGTGCCAGCAGCCCCCGCCTAGCGGGGACGCGGGCGCAGTATTTT; CDR3 protein: CASSPRLAGTRAQYF
D gene: TRBD1; V gene: TRBV2; clone size: few; J gene: TRBJ2-6; CDR3 DNA: TGTGCCAGCAGTGGGGGCATGGGACAGGGGGCCAACGTCCTGACTTTC; CDR3 protein: CASSGGMGQGANVLTF
D gene: .; V gene: TRBV5-1; clone size: few; J gene: TRBJ1-2; CDR3 DNA: TGCGCCAGCAGCTTGGCCAGTCAGGCTACTAACTATGGCTACACCTTC; CDR3 protein: CASSLASQATNYGYTF
D gene: .; V gene: TRBV6-5; clone size: few; J gene: TRBJ2-1; CDR3 DNA: TGTGCCAGCAGTTCCGGGACGATCGGTGAGCAGTTCTTC; CDR3 protein: CASSSGTIGEQFF
D gene: .; V gene: TRBV29-1; clone size: few; J gene: TRBJ1-4; CDR3 DNA: TGCAGCGTGGTACAGTGGGGTAATGAAAAACTGTTTTTT; CDR3 protein: CSVVQWGNEKLFF
D gene: TRBD2; V gene: TRBV19; clone size: many; J gene: TRBJ2-1; CDR3 DNA: TGTGCCAGTAGTACTCTAGCGGACAATGAGCAGTTCTTC; CDR3 protein: CASSTLADNEQFF
D gene: .; V gene: TRBV29-1; clone size: .; J gene: TRBJ2-1; CDR3 DNA: TGCAGCGCTGAAGAGGTAGTGGGTGAGCAGTTCTTC; CDR3 protein: CSAEEVVGEQFF
D gene: .; V gene: TRBV27; clone size: .; J gene: TRBJ1-5; CDR3 DNA: TGTGCCAGCAGTTTACCTAAGGGGGGCAATCAGCCCCAGCATTTT; CDR3 protein: CASSLPKGGNQPQHF
D gene: TRBD2; V gene: TRBV5-1; clone size: .; J gene: TRBJ2-1; CDR3 DNA: TGCGCCAGCAGCTTGGAGACTAGCGGGCCCTCTGAGCAGTTCTTC; CDR3 protein: CASSLETSGPSEQFF
D gene: .; V gene: TRBV4-1; clone size: few; J gene: TRBJ2-1; CDR3 DNA: TGCGCCAGCAGCCACACGGGACTCCGATCCTCCTACAATGAGCAGTTCTTC; CDR3 protein: CASSHTGLRSSYNEQFF
D gene: .; V gene: TRBV7-9; clone size: .; J gene: TRBJ1-1; CDR3 DNA: TGTGCCAGCACCTGGGGGGCGCGGACTGAAGCTTTCTTT; CDR3 protein: CASTWGARTEAFF
D gene: .; V gene: TRBV28; clone size: few; J gene: TRBJ2-3; CDR3 DNA: TGTGCCAGCAGGACATCGGGATGGAGCACAGATACGCAGTATTTT; CDR3 protein: CASRTSGWSTDTQYF
D gene: .; V gene: TRBV4-1; clone size: few; J gene: TRBJ2-5; CDR3 DNA: TGCGCCAGCAGCCAGGGGAGCGGCTGGGAGACCCAGTACTTC; CDR3 protein: CASSQGSGWETQYF
D gene: .; V gene: TRBV10-2; clone size: .; J gene: TRBJ1-5; CDR3 DNA: TGCGCCAGCAGTGAGCAGGGTGGGTCCACCAATCAGCCCCAGCATTTT; CDR3 protein: CASSEQGGSTNQPQHF
D gene: .; V gene: TRBV2; clone size: .; J gene: TRBJ2-2; CDR3 DNA: TGTGCCAGCAGTGAAGCGTTTTCCACCGGGGAGCTGTTTTTT; CDR3 protein: CASSEAFSTGELFF
D gene: .; V gene: TRBV2; clone size: .; J gene: TRBJ1-2; CDR3 DNA: TGTGCCAGCAAGACGGCCGTGACAGCAAACTATGGCTACACCTTC; CDR3 protein: CASKTAVTANYGYTF
D gene: .; V gene: TRBV6-5; clone size: few; J gene: TRBJ1-5; CDR3 DNA: TGTGCCAGCGGGCAGGTGGGTTATCAGCCCCAGCATTTT; CDR3 protein: CASGQVGYQPQHF
D gene: .; V gene: TRBV30; clone size: few; J gene: TRBJ2-1; CDR3 DNA: TGTGCCTGGGGCCACGGAGGGGGAACTTACAATGAGCAGTTCTTC; CDR3 protein: CAWGHGGGTYNEQFF
D gene: .; V gene: TRBV11-1; clone size: few; J gene: TRBJ1-4; CDR3 DNA: TGTGCCAGCGGGACTGGAACAGGCCGTAGACCAACTAATGAAAAACTGTTTTTT; CDR3 protein: CASGTGTGRRPTNEKLFF
D gene: .; V gene: TRBV7-9; clone size: .; J gene: TRBJ2-2; CDR3 DNA: TGTGCCAGCAGCTTAGCTGTCAGGAACACCGGGGAGCTGTTTTTT; CDR3 protein: CASSLAVRNTGELFF
D gene: .; V gene: TRBV30; clone size: .; J gene: TRBJ2-5; CDR3 DNA: TGTGCCTGGAGTGTTGGAGGGAAAGAGACCCAGTACTTC; CDR3 protein: CAWSVGGKETQYF
D gene: .; V gene: TRBV6-1; clone size: few; J gene: TRBJ1-4; CDR3 DNA: TGTGCCATCGGGCAGGTGAATGAAAAACTGTTTTTT; CDR3 protein: CAIGQVNEKLFF
D gene: .; V gene: TRBV7-2; clone size: few; J gene: TRBJ1-3; CDR3 DNA: TGTGCCAGCACCTCCGAACTGATCTCTGGAAACACCATATATTTT; CDR3 protein: CASTSELISGNTIYF
D gene: TRBD1; V gene: TRBV6-5; clone size: .; J gene: TRBJ2-2; CDR3 DNA: TGTGCCAGCAGACACATGACAGGGTCCGGGGAGCTGTTTTTT; CDR3 protein: CASRHMTGSGELFF